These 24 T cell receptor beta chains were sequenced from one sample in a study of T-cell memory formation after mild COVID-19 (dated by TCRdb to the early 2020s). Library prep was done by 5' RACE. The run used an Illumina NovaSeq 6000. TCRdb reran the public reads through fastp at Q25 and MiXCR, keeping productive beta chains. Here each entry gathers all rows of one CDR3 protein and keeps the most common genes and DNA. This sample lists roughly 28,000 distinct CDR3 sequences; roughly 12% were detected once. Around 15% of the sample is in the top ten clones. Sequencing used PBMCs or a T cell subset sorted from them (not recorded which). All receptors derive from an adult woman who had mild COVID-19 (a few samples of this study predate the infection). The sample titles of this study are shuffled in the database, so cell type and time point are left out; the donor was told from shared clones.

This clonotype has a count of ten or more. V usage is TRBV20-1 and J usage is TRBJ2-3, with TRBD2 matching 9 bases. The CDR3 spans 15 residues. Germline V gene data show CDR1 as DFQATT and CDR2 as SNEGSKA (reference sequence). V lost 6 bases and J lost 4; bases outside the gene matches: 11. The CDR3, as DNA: TGCAGTGCCCTTAGGCCAGCGGGGGGTGCAGATACGCAGTATTTT. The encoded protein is CSALRPAGGADTQYF.

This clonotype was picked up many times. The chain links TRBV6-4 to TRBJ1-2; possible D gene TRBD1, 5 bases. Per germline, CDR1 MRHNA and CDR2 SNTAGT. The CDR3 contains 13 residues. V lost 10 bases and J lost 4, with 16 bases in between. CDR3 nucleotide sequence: TGTGCCACCCGACAGCCCGGCGGCTATGGCTACACCTTC. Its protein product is CATRQPGGYGYTF.

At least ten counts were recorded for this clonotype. The CDR3, as DNA: TGTGCCAGCAGTTCACTGACTAGCGGATACTACAATGAGCAGTTCTTC. It encodes CASSSLTSGYYNEQFF. The V and J genes are TRBV6-5 and TRBJ2-1; the match to TRBD2 covers 9 bases. V was pared by 4 bases and J by 3 bases, with 7 bases of the junction left unmatched. The CDR3 has 16 amino acids. The germline V gene encodes CDR1 MNHEY and CDR2 SVGAGI.

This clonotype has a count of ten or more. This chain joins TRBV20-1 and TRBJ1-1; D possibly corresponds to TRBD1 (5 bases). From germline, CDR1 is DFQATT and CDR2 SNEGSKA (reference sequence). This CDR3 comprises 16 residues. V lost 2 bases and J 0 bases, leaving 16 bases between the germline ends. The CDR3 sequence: CSARRLSGTVNTEAFF. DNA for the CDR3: TGCAGTGCTAGAAGACTTTCGGGGACCGTGAACACTGAAGCTTTCTTT.

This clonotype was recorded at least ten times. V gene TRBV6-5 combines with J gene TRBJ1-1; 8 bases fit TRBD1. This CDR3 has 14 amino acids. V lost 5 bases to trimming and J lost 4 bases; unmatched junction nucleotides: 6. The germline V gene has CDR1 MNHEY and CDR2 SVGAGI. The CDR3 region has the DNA TGTGCCAGCAGTCTAGGACAGGGTCGCACTGAAGCTTTCTTT. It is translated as CASSLGQGRTEAFF.

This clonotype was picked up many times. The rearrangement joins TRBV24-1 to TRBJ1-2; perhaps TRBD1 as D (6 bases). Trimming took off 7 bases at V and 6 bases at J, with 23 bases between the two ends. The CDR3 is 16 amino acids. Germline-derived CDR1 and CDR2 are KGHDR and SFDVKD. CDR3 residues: CATSATTGRTADGYTF. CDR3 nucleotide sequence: TGTGCCACCAGCGCCACCACCGGTCGGACAGCGGATGGCTACACCTTC.

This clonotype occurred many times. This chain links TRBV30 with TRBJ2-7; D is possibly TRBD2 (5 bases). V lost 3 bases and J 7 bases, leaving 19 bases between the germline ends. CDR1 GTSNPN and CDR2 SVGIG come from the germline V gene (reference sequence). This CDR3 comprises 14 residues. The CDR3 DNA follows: TGTGCCTGGAGCCGGGGTTTGGGGTCGGGGGAGCAGTACTTC. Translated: CAWSRGLGSGEQYF.

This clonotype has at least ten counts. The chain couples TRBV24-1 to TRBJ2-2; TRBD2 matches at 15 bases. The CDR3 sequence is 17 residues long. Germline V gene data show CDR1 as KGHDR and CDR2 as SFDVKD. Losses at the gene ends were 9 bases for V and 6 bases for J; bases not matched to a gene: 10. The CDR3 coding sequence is TGTGCCACCTCTGGGGGACTAGCGGGAGGAATTGCCGGGGAGCTGTTTTTT. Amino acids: CATSGGLAGGIAGELFF.

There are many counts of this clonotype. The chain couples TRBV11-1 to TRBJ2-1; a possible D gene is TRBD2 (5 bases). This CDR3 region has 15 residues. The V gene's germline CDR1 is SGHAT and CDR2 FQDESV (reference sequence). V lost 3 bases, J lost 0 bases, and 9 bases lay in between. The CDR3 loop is CASSFSGSSYNEQFF. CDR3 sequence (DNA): TGTGCCAGCAGCTTCAGCGGAAGCTCCTACAATGAGCAGTTCTTC.

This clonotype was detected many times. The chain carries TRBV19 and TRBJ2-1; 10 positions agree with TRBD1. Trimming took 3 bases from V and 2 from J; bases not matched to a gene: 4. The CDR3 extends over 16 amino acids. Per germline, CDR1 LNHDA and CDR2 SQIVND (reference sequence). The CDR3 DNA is TGTGCCAGTAGTATTCGACAGGGGGCTACCTACAATGAGCAGTTCTTC. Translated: CASSIRQGATYNEQFF.

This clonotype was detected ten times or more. This chain's CDR3 is CASSQRTGGGYGYTF. The CDR3 DNA sequence: TGCGCCAGCAGCCAACGGACAGGGGGCGGCTATGGCTACACCTTC. The V and J genes are TRBV4-3 and TRBJ1-2, with 11 positions matching TRBD1. The junction had 3 bases not matched to a gene; V was cut back by 2 bases and J by 4 bases. Germline V gene lookup returns CDR1 LGHNA and CDR2 YSLEER. This CDR3 is 15 amino acids long.

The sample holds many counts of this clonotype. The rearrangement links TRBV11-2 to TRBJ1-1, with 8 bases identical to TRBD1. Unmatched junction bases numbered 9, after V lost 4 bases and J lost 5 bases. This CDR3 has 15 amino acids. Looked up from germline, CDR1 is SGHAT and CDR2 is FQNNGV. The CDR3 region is CASSSSDRGRTEAFF. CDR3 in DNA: TGTGCCAGCAGCTCGTCAGACAGGGGTAGGACTGAAGCTTTCTTT.

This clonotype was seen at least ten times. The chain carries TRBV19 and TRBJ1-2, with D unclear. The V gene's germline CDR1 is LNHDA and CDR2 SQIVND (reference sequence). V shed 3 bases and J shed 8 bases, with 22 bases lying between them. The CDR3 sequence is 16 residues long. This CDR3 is CASSIRQGSDTSGYTF. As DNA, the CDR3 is TGTGCCAGTAGTATCCGTCAAGGATCCGATACGTCCGGCTACACCTTC.

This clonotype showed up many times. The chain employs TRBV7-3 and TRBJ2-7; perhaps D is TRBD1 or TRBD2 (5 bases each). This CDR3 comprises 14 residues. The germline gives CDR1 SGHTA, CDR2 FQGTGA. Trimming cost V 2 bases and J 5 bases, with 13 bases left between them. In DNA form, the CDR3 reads TGTGCCAGCAGCTTACTGGGACCGTCCGACGAGCAGTACTTC. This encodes CASSLLGPSDEQYF.

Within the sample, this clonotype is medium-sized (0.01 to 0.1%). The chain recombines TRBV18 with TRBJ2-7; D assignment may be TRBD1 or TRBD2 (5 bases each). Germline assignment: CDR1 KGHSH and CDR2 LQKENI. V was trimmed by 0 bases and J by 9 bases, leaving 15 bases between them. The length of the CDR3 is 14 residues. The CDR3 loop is CASSPPQGWRVQYF. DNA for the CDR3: TGTGCCAGCTCACCACCGCAGGGTTGGCGGGTGCAGTACTTC. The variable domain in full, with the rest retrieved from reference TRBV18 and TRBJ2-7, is NAGVMQNPRHLVRRRGQEARLRCSPMKGHSHVYWYRQLPEEGLKFMVYLQKENIIDESGMPKERFSAEFPKEGPSILRIQQVVRGDSAAYFCASSPPQGWRVQYFGPGTRLTVT.

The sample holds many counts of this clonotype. Here the CDR3 reads CASRGWDGYLEGYTF. The CDR3 nucleotides read TGTGCCAGCAGGGGTTGGGACGGATACCTGGAGGGCTACACCTTC. This rearrangement joins TRBV5-5 to TRBJ1-2; tentative D call: TRBD1 (5 bases). Trimming removed 5 bases at V and 8 bases at J, with 22 bases between. CDR3 length: 15 residues. The germline gives CDR1 SGHKS, CDR2 YYEKEE (reference sequence).

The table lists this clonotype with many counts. DNA of the CDR3: TGTGCCACCAGCAGAGTGGGGGGCTCTGGGGCCAACGTCCTGACTTTC. Translated: CATSRVGGSGANVLTF. The gene calls are TRBV15 and TRBJ2-6; possible D gene TRBD2, 6 bases. This CDR3 spans 16 amino acids. V was cut by 1 base and J by 0 bases, with 7 bases left in between. Germline V lookup: CDR1 LNHNV, CDR2 YYDKDF (reference sequence).

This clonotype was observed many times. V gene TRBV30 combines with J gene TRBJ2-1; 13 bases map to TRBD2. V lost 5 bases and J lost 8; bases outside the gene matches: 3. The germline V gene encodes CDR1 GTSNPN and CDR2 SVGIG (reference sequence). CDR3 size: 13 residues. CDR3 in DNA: TGTGCCTGGGCCGGACTAGCGGGAGATGAGCAGTTCTTC. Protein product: CAWAGLAGDEQFF.

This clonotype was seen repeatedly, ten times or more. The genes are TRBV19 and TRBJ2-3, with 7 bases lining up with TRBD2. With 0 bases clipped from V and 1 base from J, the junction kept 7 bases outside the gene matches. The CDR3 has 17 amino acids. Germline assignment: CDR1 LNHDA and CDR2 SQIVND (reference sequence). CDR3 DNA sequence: TGTGCCAGTAGTATAGATCCTTCCGCGGGAGGCACAGATACGCAGTATTTT. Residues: CASSIDPSAGGTDTQYF.

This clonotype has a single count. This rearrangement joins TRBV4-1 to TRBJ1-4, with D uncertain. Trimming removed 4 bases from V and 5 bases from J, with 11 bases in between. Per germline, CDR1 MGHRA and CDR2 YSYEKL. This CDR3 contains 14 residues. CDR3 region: CASSRRLSNEKLFF. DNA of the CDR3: TGCGCCAGCAGCCGCCGGCTTTCAAATGAAAAACTGTTTTTT.

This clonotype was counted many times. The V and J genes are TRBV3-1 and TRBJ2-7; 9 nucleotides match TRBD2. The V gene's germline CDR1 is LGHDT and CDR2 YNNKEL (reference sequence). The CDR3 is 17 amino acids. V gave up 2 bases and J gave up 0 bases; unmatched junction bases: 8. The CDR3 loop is CASSQLLTSGSSYEQYF. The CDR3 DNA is TGTGCCAGCAGCCAACTACTGACTAGCGGATCCTCCTACGAGCAGTACTTC.

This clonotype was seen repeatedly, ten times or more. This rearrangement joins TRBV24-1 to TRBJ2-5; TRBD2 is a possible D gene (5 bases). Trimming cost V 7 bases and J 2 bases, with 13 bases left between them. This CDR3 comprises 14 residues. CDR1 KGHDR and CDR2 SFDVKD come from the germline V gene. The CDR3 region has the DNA TGTGCCACCAGCGAGAGCGGACGGCAAGAGACCCAGTACTTC. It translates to CATSESGRQETQYF.

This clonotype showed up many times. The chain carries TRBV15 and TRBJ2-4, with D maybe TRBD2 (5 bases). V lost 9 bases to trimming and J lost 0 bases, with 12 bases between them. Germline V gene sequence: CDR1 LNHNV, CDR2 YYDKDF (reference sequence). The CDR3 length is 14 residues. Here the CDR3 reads CATDSGIAKNIQYF. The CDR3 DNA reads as TGTGCCACGGACTCTGGGATAGCCAAAAACATTCAGTACTTC.

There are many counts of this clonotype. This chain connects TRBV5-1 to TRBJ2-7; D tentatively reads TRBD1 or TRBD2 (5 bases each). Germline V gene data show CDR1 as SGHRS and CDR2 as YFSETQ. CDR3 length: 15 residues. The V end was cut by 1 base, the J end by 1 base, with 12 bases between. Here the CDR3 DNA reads TGCGCCAGCAGCTTGAACCGGGACGTATCCTACGAGCAGTACTTC. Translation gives CASSLNRDVSYEQYF.